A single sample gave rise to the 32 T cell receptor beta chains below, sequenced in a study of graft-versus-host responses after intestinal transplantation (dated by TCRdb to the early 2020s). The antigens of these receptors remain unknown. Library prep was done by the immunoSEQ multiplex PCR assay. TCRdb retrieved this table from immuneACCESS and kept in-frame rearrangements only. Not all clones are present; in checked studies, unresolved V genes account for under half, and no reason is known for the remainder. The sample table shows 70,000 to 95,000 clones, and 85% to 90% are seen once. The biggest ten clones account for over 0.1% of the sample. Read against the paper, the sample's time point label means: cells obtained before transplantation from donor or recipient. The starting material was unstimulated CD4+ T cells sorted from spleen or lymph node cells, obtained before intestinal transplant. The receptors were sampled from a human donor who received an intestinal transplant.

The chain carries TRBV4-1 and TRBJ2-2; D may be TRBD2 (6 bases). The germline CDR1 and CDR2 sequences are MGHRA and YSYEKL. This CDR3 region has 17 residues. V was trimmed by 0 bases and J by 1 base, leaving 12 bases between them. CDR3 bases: TGCGCCAGCAGCCAAGAGGTGCGACTAGTGAACACCGGGGAGCTGTTTTTT. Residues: CASSQEVRLVNTGELFF.

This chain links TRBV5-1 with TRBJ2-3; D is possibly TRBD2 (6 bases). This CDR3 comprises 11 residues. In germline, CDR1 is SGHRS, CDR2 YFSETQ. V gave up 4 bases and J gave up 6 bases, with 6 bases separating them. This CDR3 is CASSGGDTQYF. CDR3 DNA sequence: TGCGCCAGCAGCGGGGGGGATACGCAGTATTTT.

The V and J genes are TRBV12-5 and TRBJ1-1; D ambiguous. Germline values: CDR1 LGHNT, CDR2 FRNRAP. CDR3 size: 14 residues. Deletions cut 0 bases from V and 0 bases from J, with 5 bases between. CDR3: CASGLVLVNTEAFF. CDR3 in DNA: TGTGCTAGTGGTTTGGTACTCGTGAACACTGAAGCTTTCTTT.

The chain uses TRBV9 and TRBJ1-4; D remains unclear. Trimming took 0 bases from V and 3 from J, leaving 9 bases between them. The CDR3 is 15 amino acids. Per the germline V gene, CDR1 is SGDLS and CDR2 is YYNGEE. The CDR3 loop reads CASSVGRVANEKLFF. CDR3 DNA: TGTGCCAGCAGCGTAGGGAGGGTCGCTAATGAAAAACTGTTTTTT.

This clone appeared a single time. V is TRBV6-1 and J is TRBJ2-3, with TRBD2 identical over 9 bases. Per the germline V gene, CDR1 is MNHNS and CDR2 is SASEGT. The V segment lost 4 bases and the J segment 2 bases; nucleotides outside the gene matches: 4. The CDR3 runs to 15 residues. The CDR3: CASSGLAGFTDTQYF. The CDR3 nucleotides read TGTGCCAGCAGTGGGCTAGCGGGGTTCACAGATACGCAGTATTTT.

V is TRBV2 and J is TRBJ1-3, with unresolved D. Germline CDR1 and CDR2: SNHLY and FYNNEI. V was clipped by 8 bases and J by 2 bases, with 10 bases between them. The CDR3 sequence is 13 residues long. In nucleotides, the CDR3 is TGTGCCAGCGCCGGGGTCGCTGGAAACACCATATATTTT. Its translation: CASAGVAGNTIYF.

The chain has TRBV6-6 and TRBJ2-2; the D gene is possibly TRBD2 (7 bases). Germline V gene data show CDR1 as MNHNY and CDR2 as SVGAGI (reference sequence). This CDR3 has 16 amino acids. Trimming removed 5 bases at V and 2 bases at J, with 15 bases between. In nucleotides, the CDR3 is TGTGCCAGCAGTACCCCCCGGGGGGCCAACACCGGGGAGCTGTTTTTT. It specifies CASSTPRGANTGELFF.

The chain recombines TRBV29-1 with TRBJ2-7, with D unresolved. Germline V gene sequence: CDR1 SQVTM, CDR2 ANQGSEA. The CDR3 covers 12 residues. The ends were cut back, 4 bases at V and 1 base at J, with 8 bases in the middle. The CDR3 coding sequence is TGCAGCGTTGGGGCAGCATCCTACGAGCAGTACTTC. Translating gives CSVGAASYEQYF.

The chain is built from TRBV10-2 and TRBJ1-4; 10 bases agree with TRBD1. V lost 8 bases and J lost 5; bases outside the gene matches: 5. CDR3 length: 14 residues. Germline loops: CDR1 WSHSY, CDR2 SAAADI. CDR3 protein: CASAWTGGNEKLFF. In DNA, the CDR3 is TGCGCCAGCGCCTGGACAGGGGGGAATGAAAAACTGTTTTTT.

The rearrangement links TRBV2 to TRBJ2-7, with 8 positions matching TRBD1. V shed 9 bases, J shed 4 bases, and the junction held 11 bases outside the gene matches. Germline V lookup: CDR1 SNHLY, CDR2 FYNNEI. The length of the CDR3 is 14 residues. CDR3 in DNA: TGTGCCAGTGACAGGGGCCGAGGCTTTTACGAGCAGTACTTC. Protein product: CASDRGRGFYEQYF.

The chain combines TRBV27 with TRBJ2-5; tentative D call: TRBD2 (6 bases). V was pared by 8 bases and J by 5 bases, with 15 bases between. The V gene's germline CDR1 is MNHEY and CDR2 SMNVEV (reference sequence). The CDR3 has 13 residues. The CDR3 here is CASGLSGRETQYF. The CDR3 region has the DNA TGTGCCAGCGGGTTGTCGGGGAGGGAGACCCAGTACTTC.

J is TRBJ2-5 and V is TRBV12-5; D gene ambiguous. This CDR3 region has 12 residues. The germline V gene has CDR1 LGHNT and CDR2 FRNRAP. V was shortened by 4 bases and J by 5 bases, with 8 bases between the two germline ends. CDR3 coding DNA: TGTGCTAGTGGTTACACGAAGGAGACCCAGTACTTC. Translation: CASGYTKETQYF.

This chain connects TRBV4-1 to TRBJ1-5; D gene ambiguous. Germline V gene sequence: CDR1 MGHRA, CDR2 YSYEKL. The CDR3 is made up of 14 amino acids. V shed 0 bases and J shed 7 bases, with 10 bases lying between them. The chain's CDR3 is CASSQDPAAQPQHF. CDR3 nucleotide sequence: TGCGCCAGCAGCCAAGATCCGGCGGCACAGCCCCAGCATTTT.

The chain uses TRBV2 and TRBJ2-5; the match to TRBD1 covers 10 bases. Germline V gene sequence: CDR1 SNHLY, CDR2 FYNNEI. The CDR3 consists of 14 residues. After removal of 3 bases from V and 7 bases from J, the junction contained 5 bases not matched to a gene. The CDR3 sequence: CASSDGTGEGTQYF. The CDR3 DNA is TGTGCCAGCAGTGATGGGACAGGGGAGGGGACCCAGTACTTC.

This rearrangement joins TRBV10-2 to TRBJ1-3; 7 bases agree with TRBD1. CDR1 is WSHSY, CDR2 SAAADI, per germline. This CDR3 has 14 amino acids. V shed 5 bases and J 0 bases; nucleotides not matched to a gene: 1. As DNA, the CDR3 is TGCGCCAGCAGTCACAGGGGCTCTGGAAACACCATATATTTT. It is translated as CASSHRGSGNTIYF.

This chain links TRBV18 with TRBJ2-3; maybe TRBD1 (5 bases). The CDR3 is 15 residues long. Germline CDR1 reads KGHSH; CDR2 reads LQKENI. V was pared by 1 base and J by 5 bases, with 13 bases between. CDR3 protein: CASSPQGIFRDTQYF. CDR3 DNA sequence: TGTGCCAGCTCACCACAGGGGATATTTAGAGATACGCAGTATTTT.

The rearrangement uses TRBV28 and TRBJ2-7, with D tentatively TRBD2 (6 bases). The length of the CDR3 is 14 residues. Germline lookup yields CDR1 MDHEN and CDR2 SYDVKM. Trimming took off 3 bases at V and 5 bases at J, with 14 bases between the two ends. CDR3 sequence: CASSFAGSRHEQYF. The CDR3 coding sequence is TGTGCCAGCAGTTTCGCGGGGTCTAGGCACGAGCAGTACTTC.

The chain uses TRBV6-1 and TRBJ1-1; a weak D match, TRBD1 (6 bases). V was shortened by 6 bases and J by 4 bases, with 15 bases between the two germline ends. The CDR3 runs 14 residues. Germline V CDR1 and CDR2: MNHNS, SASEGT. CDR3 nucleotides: TGTGCCAGCAGCCACGGGGGGCCAGGCACTGAAGCTTTCTTT. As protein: CASSHGGPGTEAFF.

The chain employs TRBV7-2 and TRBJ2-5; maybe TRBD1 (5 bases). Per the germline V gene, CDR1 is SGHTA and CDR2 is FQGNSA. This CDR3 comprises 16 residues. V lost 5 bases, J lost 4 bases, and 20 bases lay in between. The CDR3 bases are TGTGCCAGCAGCCCCCCCGGCCTCAGGGTAGGAGAGACCCAGTACTTC. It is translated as CASSPPGLRVGETQYF.

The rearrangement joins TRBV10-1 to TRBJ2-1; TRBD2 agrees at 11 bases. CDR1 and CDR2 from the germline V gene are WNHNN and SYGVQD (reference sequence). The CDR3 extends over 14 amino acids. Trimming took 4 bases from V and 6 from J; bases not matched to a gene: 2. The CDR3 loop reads CASSVSGGANEQFF. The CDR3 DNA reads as TGCGCCAGCAGTGTTAGCGGGGGGGCCAATGAGCAGTTCTTC.

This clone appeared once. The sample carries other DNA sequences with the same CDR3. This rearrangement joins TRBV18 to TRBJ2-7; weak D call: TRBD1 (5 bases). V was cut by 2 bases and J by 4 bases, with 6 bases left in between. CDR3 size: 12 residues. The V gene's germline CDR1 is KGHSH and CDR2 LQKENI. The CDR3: CASSPDRYEQYF. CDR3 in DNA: TGTGCCAGCTCACCAGACAGATACGAGCAGTACTTC.

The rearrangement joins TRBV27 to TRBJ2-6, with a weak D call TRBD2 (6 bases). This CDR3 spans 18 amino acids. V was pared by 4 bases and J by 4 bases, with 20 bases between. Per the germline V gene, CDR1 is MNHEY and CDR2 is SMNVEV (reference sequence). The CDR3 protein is CASSSLGLYLGGANVLTF. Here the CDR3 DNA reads TGTGCCAGCAGTTCACTGGGACTCTACCTGGGAGGGGCCAACGTCCTGACTTTC.

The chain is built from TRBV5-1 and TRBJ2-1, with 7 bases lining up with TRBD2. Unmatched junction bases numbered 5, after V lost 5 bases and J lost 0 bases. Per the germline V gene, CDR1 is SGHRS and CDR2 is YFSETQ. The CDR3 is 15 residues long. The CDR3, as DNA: TGCGCCAGCAGGGACCGCGGGAGCTCCTACAATGAGCAGTTCTTC. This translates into CASRDRGSSYNEQFF.

This chain's CDR3 is CASSIIGPTTGELFF. The CDR3 DNA is TGTGCCAGTAGTATAATTGGGCCCACCACCGGGGAGCTGTTTTTT. The chain employs TRBV19 and TRBJ2-2; no clear D. Between the trimmed V and J ends, which lost 2 bases and 4 bases, there was a span of 11 bases. The germline V gene encodes CDR1 LNHDA and CDR2 SQIVND (reference sequence). This CDR3 has 15 amino acids.

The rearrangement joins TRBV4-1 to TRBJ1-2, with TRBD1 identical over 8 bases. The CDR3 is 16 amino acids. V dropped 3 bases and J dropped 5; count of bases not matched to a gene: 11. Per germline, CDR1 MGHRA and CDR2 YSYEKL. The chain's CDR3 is CASSQAPGQGWYGYTF. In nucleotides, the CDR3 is TGCGCCAGCAGCCAGGCACCCGGACAGGGTTGGTATGGCTACACCTTC.

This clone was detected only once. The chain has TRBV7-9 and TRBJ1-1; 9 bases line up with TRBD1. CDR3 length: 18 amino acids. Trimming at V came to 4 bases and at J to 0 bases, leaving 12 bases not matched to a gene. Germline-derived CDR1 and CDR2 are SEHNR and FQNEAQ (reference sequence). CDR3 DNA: TGTGCCAGCAGCTCAAATGGACAGGGGATGTTGATGAACACTGAAGCTTTCTTT. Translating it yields CASSSNGQGMLMNTEAFF.

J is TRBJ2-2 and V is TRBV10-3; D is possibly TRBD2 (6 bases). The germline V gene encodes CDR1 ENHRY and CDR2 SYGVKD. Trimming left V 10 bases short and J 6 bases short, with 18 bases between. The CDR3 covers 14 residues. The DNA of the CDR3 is TGTGCCACCTCCGGGACTGGACTCCCCGGGGAGCTGTTTTTT. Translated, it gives CATSGTGLPGELFF.

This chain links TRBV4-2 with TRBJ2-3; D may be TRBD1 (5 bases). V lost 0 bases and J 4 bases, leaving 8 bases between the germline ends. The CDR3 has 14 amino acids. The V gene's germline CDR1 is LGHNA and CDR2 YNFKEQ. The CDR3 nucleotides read TGTGCCAGCAGCCAAGATCGACAGCCAGATACGCAGTATTTT. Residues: CASSQDRQPDTQYF.

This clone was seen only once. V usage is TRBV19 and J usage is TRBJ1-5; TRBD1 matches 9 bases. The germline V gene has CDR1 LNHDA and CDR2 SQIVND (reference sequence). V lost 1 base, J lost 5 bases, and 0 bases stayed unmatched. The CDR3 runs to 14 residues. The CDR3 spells CASSIGQGDQPQHF. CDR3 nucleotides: TGTGCCAGTAGTATAGGACAGGGGGATCAGCCCCAGCATTTT.

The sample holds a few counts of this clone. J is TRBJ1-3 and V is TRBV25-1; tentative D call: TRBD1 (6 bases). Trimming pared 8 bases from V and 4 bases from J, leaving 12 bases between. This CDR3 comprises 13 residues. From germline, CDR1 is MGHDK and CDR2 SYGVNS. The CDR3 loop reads CASRTVPGNTIYF. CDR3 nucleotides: TGTGCCAGCCGGACAGTCCCCGGAAACACCATATATTTT.

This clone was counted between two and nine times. CDR3 in amino acids: CASTAPTASNYGYTF. The CDR3 DNA is TGTGCCAGCACCGCACCAACAGCATCTAACTATGGCTACACCTTC. V is TRBV6-1 and J is TRBJ1-2; the D is unclear. The V and J ends lost 7 bases and 0 bases respectively, with 15 bases between them. CDR1 and CDR2 (germline): MNHNS, SASEGT. CDR3 length: 15 amino acids.

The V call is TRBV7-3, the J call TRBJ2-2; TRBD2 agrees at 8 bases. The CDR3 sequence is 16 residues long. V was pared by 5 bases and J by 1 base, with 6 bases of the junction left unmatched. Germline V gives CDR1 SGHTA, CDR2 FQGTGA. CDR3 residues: CASSPRTSLNTGELFF. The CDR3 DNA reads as TGTGCCAGCAGCCCCCGGACTAGCCTGAACACCGGGGAGCTGTTTTTT.